Presented here are 10 T cell receptor beta chains from one specimen sequenced in a study of T-cell reconstitution after alpha-beta-depleted transplantation in children. As it was prepared, the TCRbeta library received unique molecular identifiers. TCRdb redid the calling of the PCR reads with MiXCR, one entry per CDR3 protein. This table has roughly 500,000 distinct CDR3 sequences, approximately 32% appearing once. Sequenced material: PBMCs from the stem cell graft donor, taken from the stem cell graft. These receptor sequences come from a human donor who donated a stem cell graft to a child with aplastic anemia.

The chain uses TRBV4-3 and TRBJ2-3; tentative D call: TRBD2 (6 bases). Germline-derived CDR1 and CDR2 are LGHNA and YSLEER. Trimming pared 4 bases from V and 5 bases from J, leaving 10 bases between. The CDR3 extends over 13 amino acids. CDR3 sequence reads: CASSRDSGDTQYF. The CDR3, as DNA: TGCGCCAGCAGCCGGGACTCAGGAGATACGCAGTATTTT.

The chain couples TRBV20-1 to TRBJ1-2; 9 nucleotides match TRBD1. Germline V gives CDR1 DFQATT, CDR2 SNEGSKA (reference sequence). This CDR3 contains 14 residues. The CDR3 DNA sequence: TGCAGGGGGATACAGGGGGCTCTTGCCTATGGCTACACCTTC. Translated, it gives CRGIQGALAYGYTF.

J is TRBJ2-1 and V is TRBV9, with D perhaps TRBD2 (6 bases). Trimming cost V 1 base and J 5 bases, with 13 bases left between them. This CDR3 is 15 amino acids long. The V gene's germline CDR1 is SGDLS and CDR2 YYNGEE. CDR3 DNA sequence: TGTGCCAGCAGCGTATTACCTAGCGAAAACAATGAGCAGTTCTTC. Protein: CASSVLPSENNEQFF.

J is TRBJ1-1 and V is TRBV9; D gene ambiguous. Trimming pared 5 bases from V and 2 bases from J, leaving 16 bases between. The CDR3 contains 15 residues. CDR1 is SGDLS, CDR2 YYNGEE, per germline. The CDR3 nucleotides read TGTGCCAGCAGAAGACTGGAACTGCCTAACACTGAAGCTTTCTTT. Translating it yields CASRRLELPNTEAFF.

The chain carries TRBV12-3 or TRBV12-4 and TRBJ1-2, with D perhaps TRBD1 (6 bases). Trimming removed 4 bases at V and 7 bases at J, with 16 bases between. CDR3 length: 14 residues. The CDR3 reads CASSSTGSPAGYTF. CDR3 in DNA: TGTGCCAGCAGTTCCACAGGGAGTCCAGCTGGCTACACCTTC.

The chain employs TRBV11-2 and TRBJ2-7; D is possibly TRBD1 or TRBD2 (5 bases each). Germline-derived CDR1 and CDR2 are SGHAT and FQNNGV. Trimming took off 5 bases at V and 2 bases at J, with 13 bases between the two ends. The CDR3 runs 14 residues. The CDR3 spells CASSLLLGAYEQYF. The CDR3 coding sequence is TGTGCCAGCAGCCTTCTACTAGGGGCCTACGAGCAGTACTTC.

V usage is TRBV10-3 and J usage is TRBJ2-7; D is uncertain. Germline V gene sequence: CDR1 ENHRY, CDR2 SYGVKD. V lost 3 bases and J 1 base, leaving 1 base between the germline ends. The CDR3 is made up of 11 amino acids. The CDR3 sequence is CAISDSYEQYF. For the CDR3, the DNA is TGTGCCATCAGTGATTCCTACGAGCAGTACTTC.

This clonotype has a handful of counts. The chain carries TRBV6-4 and TRBJ1-2, with a weak D call TRBD1 (5 bases). Trimming took off 5 bases at V and 5 bases at J, with 15 bases between the two ends. Germline CDR1 reads MRHNA; CDR2 reads SNTAGT. This CDR3 spans 14 amino acids. The CDR3 region has the DNA TGTGCCAGCAGTTTCGACAGATTAGGGTATGGCTACACCTTC. The encoded protein is CASSFDRLGYGYTF.

The chain joins TRBV12-3 or TRBV12-4 to TRBJ1-4, with D possibly matching TRBD1 (6 bases). The CDR3 extends over 14 amino acids. V was shortened by 7 bases and J by 4 bases, with 13 bases between the two germline ends. The CDR3 DNA reads TGTGCCAGCACGCTACAGGGACTTAATGAAAAACTGTTTTTT. Its protein product is CASTLQGLNEKLFF.

This clonotype was recorded at least ten times. The J gene is TRBJ1-1, the V gene TRBV29-1; D not certain. With 7 bases removed from V and 4 bases from J, the gap between germline ends came to 13 bases. The CDR3 consists of 12 residues. Germline lookup yields CDR1 SQVTM and CDR2 ANQGSEA. CDR3 loop: CSAEKGGTEAFF. The DNA of the CDR3 is TGCAGCGCCGAAAAGGGAGGCACTGAAGCTTTCTTT.